These 9 T cell receptor beta chains originate from one sample sequenced in a study of T cells in Graves' hyperthyroidism and ophthalmopathy. RNA transcripts provided the source from which TCR beta CDR3 regions were amplified. The study used the HTBI primer set for a first-round RT-PCR of the TCR CDR3. TCRdb re-called the multiplex PCR reads through MiXCR, storing one row per CDR3 protein. This table has hundreds of thousands of distinct CDR3 sequences, about 14% appearing once. Sequenced: blood. The source is a young man with Graves' ophthalmopathy.

This clonotype was picked up many times. V gene TRBV12-3 or TRBV12-4 combines with J gene TRBJ1-2; no reliable D call. With 2 bases removed from V and 6 bases from J, the gap between germline ends came to 7 bases. The CDR3 totals 12 residues. CDR3 loop: CASSLRGDGYTF. As DNA, the CDR3 is TGTGCCAGCAGTTTACGAGGAGATGGCTACACCTTC.

This clonotype came up many times. This chain links TRBV27 with TRBJ1-5; D is perhaps TRBD1 (6 bases). Germline lookup yields CDR1 MNHEY and CDR2 SMNVEV (reference sequence). The CDR3 runs to 14 residues. The V and J ends lost 4 bases and 6 bases respectively, with 13 bases between them. CDR3 residues: CASSSNREAQPQHF. The DNA of the CDR3 is TGTGCCAGCAGTTCGAACAGGGAGGCTCAGCCCCAGCATTTT.

This clonotype showed up many times. The CDR3 DNA is TGTGCCAGCAGTCCTACACACATCCACTCCTACGAGCAGTACTTC. It codes for CASSPTHIHSYEQYF. V usage is TRBV6-1 and J usage is TRBJ2-7; D gene unclear. Between the trimmed V and J ends, which lost 5 bases and 0 bases, there was a span of 14 bases. Per germline, CDR1 MNHNS and CDR2 SASEGT. The length of the CDR3 is 15 residues.

This clonotype was observed at least ten times. The rearrangement joins TRBV18 to TRBJ2-1; 12 bases agree with TRBD2. Trimming took 1 base from V and 0 from J; bases not matched to a gene: 7. CDR3 length equals 19 residues. Germline V gene sequence: CDR1 KGHSH, CDR2 LQKENI. CDR3 residues: CASSPRLAGEGRSYNEQFF. DNA of the CDR3: TGTGCCAGCTCACCACGACTAGCGGGAGAGGGGCGCTCCTACAATGAGCAGTTCTTC.

This clonotype was picked up many times. CDR3 loop: CASSTGTEAFF. For the CDR3, the DNA is TGTGCCAGCAGCACCGGGACAGAAGCTTTCTTT. The chain uses TRBV13 and TRBJ1-1; D perhaps matches TRBD1 (6 bases). Looked up from germline, CDR1 is PRHDT and CDR2 is FYEKMQ (reference sequence). The CDR3 totals 11 residues. Trimming shortened V by 5 bases and J by 8 bases, and 9 bases separated the two germline ends.

This clonotype showed up many times. This sequence joins TRBV20-1 and TRBJ2-7, with D possibly matching TRBD2 (6 bases). The germline V gene has CDR1 DFQATT and CDR2 SNEGSKA (reference sequence). V was trimmed by 5 bases and J by 4 bases, leaving 18 bases between them. The CDR3 consists of 14 residues. The CDR3 DNA follows: TGCAGTGCTCAAACAACCGGGACTTTTTACGAGCAGTACTTC. Protein: CSAQTTGTFYEQYF.

This chain uses TRBV24-1 with TRBJ1-1; TRBD1 aligns across 9 bases. Germline values: CDR1 KGHDR, CDR2 SFDVKD. V was clipped by 5 bases and J by 4 bases; unmatched bases: 4. CDR3 size: 14 residues. The CDR3 protein is CATSATGGGTEAFF. DNA for the CDR3: TGTGCCACCAGTGCCACAGGGGGCGGCACTGAAGCTTTCTTT.

This clonotype was seen more than once but under ten times. The chain recombines TRBV30 with TRBJ1-6; D might be TRBD1 (6 bases). Trimming shortened V by 0 bases and J by 8 bases, and 14 bases separated the two germline ends. This CDR3 has 15 amino acids. Germline V gene sequence: CDR1 GTSNPN, CDR2 SVGIG (reference sequence). The CDR3 reads CAWSVRQVGDSPLHF. CDR3 bases: TGTGCCTGGAGTGTACGACAGGTGGGGGATTCACCCCTCCACTTT. Full variable domain (missing parts from reference TRBV30 and TRBJ1-6): SQTIHQWPATLVQPVGSPLSLECTVEGTSNPNLYWYRQAAGRGLQLLFYSVGIGQISSEVPQNLSASRPQDRQFILSSKKLLLSDSGFYLCAWSVRQVGDSPLHFGNGTRLTVT.

This clonotype has a count of ten or more. The V gene is TRBV11-2, the J gene TRBJ2-2; 14 bases match TRBD2. The CDR3 is made up of 16 amino acids. Germline CDR1 and CDR2: SGHAT and FQNNGV. Trimming took 3 bases from V and 6 from J; bases not matched to a gene: 3. This chain's CDR3 is CASSFGGLAGAGELFF. Written as DNA, the CDR3 is TGTGCCAGCAGCTTCGGGGGACTAGCGGGAGCCGGGGAGCTGTTTTTT.